Following are 31 T cell receptor beta chains from one sample sequenced in a study of blood T cell repertoires in COVID-19. Data came from immunoSEQ multiplex PCR; TCRdb stores just in-frame clones and leaves some out. Among some 200,000 clones listed, about nine tenths were seen once. Sequencing was done on a sample of PBMCs or T cells enriched from blood (not recorded which). The source of these receptors is a man aged 25-45 years in a cohort exposed to, infected with or recovered from COVID-19 (not recorded which).

With regard to this clone: The same CDR3 arises from other DNA sequences in this sample as well. The rearrangement joins TRBV5-1 to TRBJ1-3, with D possibly being TRBD1 (6 bases). V lost 2 bases to trimming and J lost 2 bases, with 8 bases between them. The CDR3 extends over 14 amino acids. The germline gives CDR1 SGHRS, CDR2 YFSETQ. The CDR3 sequence: CASSFQGTGNTIYF. Here the CDR3 DNA reads TGCGCCAGCAGCTTTCAGGGGACTGGAAACACCATATATTTT. The variable domain in full, completed from reference TRBV5-1 and TRBJ1-3, reads KAGVTQTPRYLIKTRGQQVTLSCSPISGHRSVSWYQQTPGQGLQFLFEYFSETQRNKGNFPGRFSGRQFSNSRSEMNVSTLELGDSALYLCASSFQGTGNTIYFGEGSWLTVV.

This clone was recorded once. CDR3 sequence (DNA): TGTGCCATCAGTGAGGAGCCGTACCAAGAGACCCAGTACTTC. This gives the protein CAISEEPYQETQYF. The chain uses TRBV10-3 and TRBJ2-5; D not certain. The V and J ends lost 2 bases and 0 bases respectively, with 7 bases between them. The CDR3 spans 14 residues. Per germline, CDR1 ENHRY and CDR2 SYGVKD.

The chain links TRBV11-2 to TRBJ2-7, with 8 bases aligning to TRBD1. Germline lookup yields CDR1 SGHAT and CDR2 FQNNGV. V lost 5 bases and J lost 4; bases outside the gene matches: 10. The CDR3 is made up of 15 amino acids. The CDR3 protein is CASSPSGQGRYEQYF. CDR3 DNA: TGTGCCAGCAGCCCCTCAGGACAGGGTCGATACGAGCAGTACTTC.

This chain joins TRBV5-1 and TRBJ2-1, with 8 nucleotides matching TRBD1. The V gene's germline CDR1 is SGHRS and CDR2 YFSETQ. Losses at the gene ends were 3 bases for V and 9 bases for J; bases not matched to a gene: 11. This CDR3 region has 15 residues. The chain's CDR3 is CASSYGQGARVEQFF. The CDR3 coding sequence is TGCGCCAGCAGCTATGGGCAGGGGGCGCGAGTTGAGCAGTTCTTC.

As DNA, the CDR3 is TGTGCCAGCAGTTTTATCGGGAGCGGGCGAGAGACCCAGTACTTC. Its translation is CASSFIGSGRETQYF. V and J are TRBV27 and TRBJ2-5; a possible D gene is TRBD2 (6 bases). Germline assignment: CDR1 MNHEY and CDR2 SMNVEV (reference sequence). The CDR3 covers 15 residues. Trimming stripped 3 bases from V and 4 bases from J, with 15 bases between.

The chain employs TRBV4-3 and TRBJ1-1; D ambiguous. V lost 1 base and J lost 4, with 13 bases in between. Germline assignment: CDR1 LGHNA and CDR2 YSLEER. This CDR3 contains 15 residues. The CDR3 is CASSQGIAGGTEAFF. The CDR3 nucleotides are TGCGCCAGCAGCCAAGGGATAGCGGGAGGCACTGAAGCTTTCTTT.

This rearrangement joins TRBV19 to TRBJ2-5, with D unresolved. CDR3 length: 13 amino acids. Germline V lookup: CDR1 LNHDA, CDR2 SQIVND (reference sequence). V was clipped by 6 bases and J by 3 bases, with 11 bases between them. Here the CDR3 DNA reads TGTGCCAGTAGCAGGTCGATCGAAGAGACCCAGTACTTC. Protein product: CASSRSIEETQYF.

This sequence joins TRBV7-2 and TRBJ2-7; 7 bases agree with TRBD1. Germline V gives CDR1 SGHTA, CDR2 FQGNSA. The CDR3 runs 14 residues. Trimming cost V 2 bases and J 1 base; bases outside gene matches: 2. The CDR3 nucleotides read TGTGCCAGCAGCTTAAACAGGGGATCCTACGAGCAGTACTTC. Translating it yields CASSLNRGSYEQYF.

This clone was observed a handful of times. One junction end disagrees with the germline gene, perhaps due to a read error. The chain recombines TRBV19 with TRBJ1-5, with TRBD1 matching over 10 bases. Germline V gives CDR1 LNHDA, CDR2 SQIVND (reference sequence). The CDR3 covers 14 residues. CDR3 nucleotide sequence: TGTGCCAGTAGGATAGGACAGGGGGGGCAGCCCCAGCATTTT. This sequence encodes CASRIGQGGQPQHF.

The rearrangement uses TRBV24-1 and TRBJ2-5, with 10 bases fitting TRBD1. Germline assignment: CDR1 KGHDR and CDR2 SFDVKD. Trimming at V came to 4 bases and at J to 5 bases, leaving 6 bases not matched to a gene. The CDR3 totals 15 residues. The CDR3 region has the DNA TGTGCCACCAGTGACCCCGGACAGGGGGTGGAGACCCAGTACTTC. It yields the protein CATSDPGQGVETQYF.

This chain's CDR3 is CASSNRLSSTWTGIYNEQFF. The CDR3 nucleotides read TGTGCCAGCAGCAACCGGCTTTCGAGTACGTGGACAGGGATATACAATGAGCAGTTCTTC. The genes are TRBV21-1 and TRBJ2-1; the table calls TRBD1, which could not be checked here. TRBV21-1 is tagged as a pseudogene. CDR3 length equals 20 residues.

V usage is TRBV27 and J usage is TRBJ2-1, with 7 bases that match TRBD1. V lost 3 bases, J lost 4 bases, and 6 bases stayed unmatched. CDR3 size: 15 residues. CDR1 and CDR2 from the germline V gene are MNHEY and SMNVEV (reference sequence). Here the CDR3 DNA reads TGTGCCAGCAGTTTCCGGGACAGACTGTACAATGAGCAGTTCTTC. It specifies CASSFRDRLYNEQFF.

Comment on this clone: The same CDR3 also results from other DNA sequences found in this sample. V usage is TRBV7-9 and J usage is TRBJ2-7; D unresolved. The CDR3 loop spans 12 amino acids. Trimming stripped 1 base from V and 4 bases from J, with 5 bases between. CDR1 is SEHNR and CDR2 is FQNEAQ in the germline V gene (reference sequence). The CDR3 reads CASSLGSYEQYF. The CDR3 nucleotides are TGTGCCAGCAGCTTAGGTTCGTACGAGCAGTACTTC.

The rearrangement joins TRBV29-1 to TRBJ2-3, with D possibly TRBD2 on 7 matching bases. The V gene lost 6 bases and the J gene lost 1 base, with 14 bases spanning the gap. Germline V gene lookup returns CDR1 SQVTM and CDR2 ANQGSEA. This CDR3 is built from 14 residues. CDR3 amino acids: CSVPRGARTDTQYF. CDR3 nucleotide sequence: TGCAGCGTCCCCCGGGGGGCGCGCACAGATACGCAGTATTTT.

The rearrangement links TRBV19 to TRBJ2-7; D possibly corresponds to TRBD2 (6 bases). The V gene lost 5 bases and the J gene lost 3 bases, with 8 bases spanning the gap. CDR1 and CDR2 (germline): LNHDA, SQIVND (reference sequence). This CDR3 has 12 residues. The chain's CDR3 is CASSGGDYEQYF. CDR3 nucleotide sequence: TGTGCCAGTAGTGGAGGGGACTACGAGCAGTACTTC.

The chain has TRBV28 and TRBJ1-1; TRBD1 matches 10 bases. Losses at the gene ends were 0 bases for V and 1 base for J; bases not matched to a gene: 2. Germline V gene lookup returns CDR1 MDHEN and CDR2 SYDVKM. CDR3 length equals 16 residues. The CDR3 nucleotides are TGTGCCAGCAGTTTATGGGGGACAGGGGCGAACACTGAAGCTTTCTTT. Residues: CASSLWGTGANTEAFF.

The gene calls are TRBV5-1 and TRBJ2-3; D not resolved. Germline CDR1 reads SGHRS; CDR2 reads YFSETQ. Trimming left V 6 bases short and J 4 bases short, with 12 bases between. The CDR3 consists of 13 residues. CDR3 nucleotide sequence: TGCGCCAGCATGGTCTTCAGCGCAGATACGCAGTATTTT. Its protein is CASMVFSADTQYF.

This clone turned up a few times. The DNA of the CDR3 is TGCGCCAGCGGAGAAAACACTGAAGCTTTCTTT. Its translation is CASGENTEAFF. The chain carries TRBV5-1 and TRBJ1-1; D gene uncertain. Trimming removed 7 bases from V and 2 bases from J, with 6 bases in between. The CDR3 runs to 11 residues. Per germline, CDR1 SGHRS and CDR2 YFSETQ.

The J gene is TRBJ2-3, the V gene TRBV18, with 11 positions matching TRBD2. J gave up 5 bases and V 0 bases, and 1 base lay outside the gene matches. Per the germline V gene, CDR1 is KGHSH and CDR2 is LQKENI. CDR3 length: 15 amino acids. The CDR3 sequence: CASSPPGLAGDTQYF. DNA of the CDR3: TGTGCCAGCTCACCACCCGGACTAGCGGGAGATACGCAGTATTTT.

The chain carries TRBV25-1 and TRBJ1-2; D remains ambiguous. The CDR3 contains 12 residues. V lost 6 bases, J lost 8 bases, and 13 bases lay in between. Per germline, CDR1 MGHDK and CDR2 SYGVNS. The CDR3 DNA sequence: TGTGCCAGCAGATCAGGTGCTCAGGGCTACACCTTC. The encoded protein is CASRSGAQGYTF.

The chain employs TRBV15 and TRBJ1-1; D possibly corresponds to TRBD1 (6 bases). This CDR3 comprises 14 residues. Germline V gene data show CDR1 as LNHNV and CDR2 as YYDKDF (reference sequence). V shed 3 bases and J shed 1 base, with 9 bases lying between them. The CDR3 loop reads CATSSLGQNTEAFF. CDR3 sequence (DNA): TGTGCCACCAGCAGTTTGGGACAGAACACTGAAGCTTTCTTT.

The V call is TRBV19, the J call TRBJ2-7; maybe TRBD1 (6 bases). The CDR3 has 11 residues. Germline V gene lookup returns CDR1 LNHDA and CDR2 SQIVND (reference sequence). CDR3 coding DNA: TGTGCGACAGGAAGGTACTACGAGCAGTACTTC. Protein product: CATGRYYEQYF.

The chain combines TRBV6-5 with TRBJ1-6, with a weak D call TRBD1 (6 bases). Trimming shortened V by 0 bases and J by 7 bases, and 13 bases separated the two germline ends. There are 16 residues in the CDR3. Germline CDR1 is MNHEY and CDR2 is SVGAGI. CDR3 loop: CASSYSVRTVNSPLHF. In nucleotides, the CDR3 is TGTGCCAGCAGTTACTCGGTCAGGACAGTGAATTCACCCCTCCACTTT.

CDR3 sequence reads: CASSSTIRDREIYEQYF. The CDR3 DNA sequence: TGTGCCAGCAGTTCTACCATCCGGGACAGGGAGATCTACGAGCAGTACTTC. This chain uses TRBV7-9 with TRBJ2-7, with 9 bases fitting TRBD1. Germline V lookup: CDR1 SEHNR, CDR2 FQNEAQ (reference sequence). J lost 3 bases, V lost 6 bases, and 15 bases had no gene match. The CDR3 has 17 residues.

The genes are TRBV27 and TRBJ1-2; D gene unclear. Trimming stripped 3 bases from V and 1 base from J, with 9 bases between. CDR1 and CDR2 from the germline V gene are MNHEY and SMNVEV (reference sequence). The CDR3 sequence is 14 residues long. The DNA for the CDR3 is TGTGCCAGCAGTTTCCGGGAGGGTAACTATGGCTACACCTTC. Its translation: CASSFREGNYGYTF.

A word on this clone: One end of the junction varies from germline; a read error may be responsible. The V and J genes are TRBV12-3 or TRBV12-4 and TRBJ1-2; possible D gene TRBD1, 5 bases. The CDR3 runs to 13 residues. The CDR3 spells CASRAGSKYGYTF. The CDR3 bases are TGTGCAAGCAGGGCAGGGTCGAAGTATGGCTACACCTTC.

V is TRBV7-9 and J is TRBJ1-6, with 11 positions matching TRBD1. Germline values: CDR1 SEHNR, CDR2 FQNEAQ (reference sequence). The J segment lost 4 bases and the V segment lost 3 bases, leaving 8 bases of the junction unmatched. The CDR3 runs 18 residues. CDR3 protein: CASSFRAGQGAYNSPLHF. CDR3 DNA sequence: TGTGCCAGCAGCTTTAGAGCCGGACAGGGGGCTTATAATTCACCCCTCCACTTT. Full variable domain (remainder filled in from reference TRBV7-9 and TRBJ1-6): DTGVSQNPRHKITKRGQNVTFRCDPISEHNRLYWYRQTLGQGPEFLTYFQNEAQLEKSRLLSDRFSAERPKGSFSTLEIQRTEQGDSAMYLCASSFRAGQGAYNSPLHFGNGTRLTVT.

The chain recombines TRBV28 with TRBJ2-1, with D possibly being TRBD1 (6 bases). Trimming pared 6 bases from V and 4 bases from J, leaving 16 bases between. This CDR3 region has 15 residues. CDR1 is MDHEN and CDR2 is SYDVKM in the germline V gene. The CDR3 protein is CASRIGGGLYNEQFF. In nucleotides, the CDR3 is TGTGCCAGCAGGATTGGGGGCGGGCTTTACAATGAGCAGTTCTTC.

The V and J genes are TRBV14 and TRBJ2-7; 8 positions agree with TRBD1. Germline V lookup: CDR1 SGHDN, CDR2 FVKESK. V lost 4 bases and J lost 7; bases outside the gene matches: 12. There are 15 residues in the CDR3. The CDR3 is CASSLRTGWIGEQYF. CDR3 sequence (DNA): TGTGCCAGCAGCCTTAGGACAGGGTGGATTGGGGAGCAGTACTTC. The full variable domain, with the rest looked up from reference TRBV14 and TRBJ2-7, is EAGVTQFPSHSVIEKGQTVTLRCDPISGHDNLYWYRRVMGKEIKFLLHFVKESKQDESGMPNNRFLAERTGGTYSTLKVQPAELEDSGVYFCASSLRTGWIGEQYFGPGTRLTVT.

The gene calls are TRBV27 and TRBJ1-2, with 10 bases matching TRBD1. V dropped 0 bases and J dropped 5; count of bases not matched to a gene: 9. Germline V gene lookup returns CDR1 MNHEY and CDR2 SMNVEV (reference sequence). This CDR3 has 17 residues. CDR3 in DNA: TGTGCCAGCAGTTTATCGTTGGGACAGGGGTTCAAGTATGGCTACACCTTC. As protein: CASSLSLGQGFKYGYTF.

The gene calls are TRBV2 and TRBJ2-5, with TRBD1 matching over 9 bases. Germline V CDR1 and CDR2: SNHLY, FYNNEI. The CDR3 is made up of 15 amino acids. V lost 6 bases to trimming and J lost 3 bases; unmatched junction nucleotides: 8. CDR3 nucleotide sequence: TGTGCCAGCAGAGGCCGTTGGACAGGGGAAGAGACCCAGTACTTC. Residues: CASRGRWTGEETQYF.